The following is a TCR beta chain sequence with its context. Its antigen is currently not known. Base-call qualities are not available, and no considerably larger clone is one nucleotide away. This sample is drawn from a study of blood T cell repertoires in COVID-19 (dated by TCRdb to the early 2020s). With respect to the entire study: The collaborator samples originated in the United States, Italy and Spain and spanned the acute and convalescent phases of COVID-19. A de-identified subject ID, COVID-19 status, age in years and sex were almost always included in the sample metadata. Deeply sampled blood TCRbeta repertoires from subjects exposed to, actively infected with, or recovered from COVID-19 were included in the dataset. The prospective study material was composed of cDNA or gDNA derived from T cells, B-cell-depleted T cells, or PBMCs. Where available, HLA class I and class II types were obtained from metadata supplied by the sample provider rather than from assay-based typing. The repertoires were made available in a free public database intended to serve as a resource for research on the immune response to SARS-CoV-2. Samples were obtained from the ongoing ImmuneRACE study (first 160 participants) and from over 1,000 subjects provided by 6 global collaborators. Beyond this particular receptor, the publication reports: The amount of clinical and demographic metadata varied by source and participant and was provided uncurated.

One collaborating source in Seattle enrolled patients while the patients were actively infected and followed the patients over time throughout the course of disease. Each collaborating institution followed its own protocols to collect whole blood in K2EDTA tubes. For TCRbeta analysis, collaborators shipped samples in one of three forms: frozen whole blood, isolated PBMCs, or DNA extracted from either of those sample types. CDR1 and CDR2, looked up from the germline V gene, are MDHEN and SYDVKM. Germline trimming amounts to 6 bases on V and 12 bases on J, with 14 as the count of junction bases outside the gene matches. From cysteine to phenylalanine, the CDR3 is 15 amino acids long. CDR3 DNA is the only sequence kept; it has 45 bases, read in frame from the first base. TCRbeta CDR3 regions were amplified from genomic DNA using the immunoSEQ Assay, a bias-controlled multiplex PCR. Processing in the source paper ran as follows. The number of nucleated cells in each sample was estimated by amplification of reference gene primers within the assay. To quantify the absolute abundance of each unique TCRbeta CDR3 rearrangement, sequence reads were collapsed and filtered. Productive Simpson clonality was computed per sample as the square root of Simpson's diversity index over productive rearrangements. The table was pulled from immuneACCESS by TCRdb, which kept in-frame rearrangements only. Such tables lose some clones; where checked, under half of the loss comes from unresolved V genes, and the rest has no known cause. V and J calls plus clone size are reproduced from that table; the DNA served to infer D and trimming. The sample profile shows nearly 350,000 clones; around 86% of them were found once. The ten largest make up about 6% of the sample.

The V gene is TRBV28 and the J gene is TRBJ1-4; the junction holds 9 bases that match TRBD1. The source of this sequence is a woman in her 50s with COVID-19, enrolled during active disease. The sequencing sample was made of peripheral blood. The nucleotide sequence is TGTGCCAGCAGCTATACAGGGGGCGGTCGGATGGAACTGTTTTTT. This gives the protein CASSYTGGGRMELFF.